These 24 T cell receptor beta chains were all obtained from the same sample, sequenced in a study of Ad26.COV2.S vaccination and SARS-CoV-2 variants. Some clones are missing from TCRdb's copy, which holds only in-frame ones; the method was immunoSEQ multiplex PCR. The data hold 400,000 to 450,000 clones, with 90% observed a single time. Treatment here: approximately 18 received Ad26.COV2.S at low or high dose, single or two shots; 5 received placebo; per-sample allocation not given. Samples analyzed were those drawn on day 63 after the first vaccine or placebo injection. Material: peripheral blood, obtained in a trial of Ad26.COV2.S vaccine versus placebo. The receptors were sampled from a person aged 18-60 years who received the Ad26.COV2.S COVID-19 vaccine or a placebo.

This clone was observed once. This chain joins TRBV19 and TRBJ1-1; D may be TRBD1 (5 bases). Trimming left V 4 bases short and J 5 bases short, with 14 bases between. This CDR3 has 14 amino acids. Germline values: CDR1 LNHDA, CDR2 SQIVND (reference sequence). The CDR3 nucleotides read TGTGCCAGTAGTAAGGGGCGGCAAGGGACTGAAGCTTTCTTT. It yields the protein CASSKGRQGTEAFF.

The chain links TRBV19 to TRBJ1-1, with TRBD1 matching over 7 bases. There are 18 residues in the CDR3. Germline CDR1 and CDR2: LNHDA and SQIVND (reference sequence). V shed 5 bases, J shed 5 bases, and the junction held 20 bases outside the gene matches. CDR3 sequence: CASSEGADWQGFGTEAFF. The CDR3 DNA follows: TGTGCCAGTAGTGAGGGGGCGGACTGGCAAGGTTTTGGGACTGAAGCTTTCTTT.

V gene TRBV3-1 (or the pseudogene TRBV3-2) combines with J gene TRBJ1-2; D remains ambiguous. The germline V gene encodes CDR1 LGHDT and CDR2 YNNKEL (reference sequence). The CDR3 covers 14 residues. Trimming shortened V by 1 base and J by 1 base, and 7 bases separated the two germline ends. As DNA, the CDR3 is TGTGCCAGCAGCCAAGTACAGTTTAACTATGGCTACACCTTC. It codes for CASSQVQFNYGYTF.

The chain carries TRBV29-1 and TRBJ2-7, with 11 bases aligning to TRBD2. Germline CDR1 and CDR2: SQVTM and ANQGSEA. This CDR3 contains 13 residues. V lost 6 bases and J lost 5; bases outside the gene matches: 6. CDR3: CSVQTSGSDEQYF. DNA of the CDR3: TGCAGCGTCCAAACTAGCGGGAGCGACGAGCAGTACTTC.

This rearrangement joins TRBV18 to TRBJ1-6; tentative D call: TRBD1 (5 bases). Germline CDR1 and CDR2: KGHSH and LQKENI. V was pared by 3 bases and J by 7 bases, with 7 bases between. The CDR3 has 13 amino acids. As DNA, the CDR3 is TGTGCCAGCTCACCGTGGGACAATTCACCCCTCCACTTT. It is translated as CASSPWDNSPLHF.

This clone was recorded only once. The chain links TRBV6-5 to TRBJ2-2; no reliable D call. Germline V gene data show CDR1 as MNHEY and CDR2 as SVGAGI. V was pared by 5 bases and J by 3 bases, with 7 bases between. The CDR3 runs to 13 residues. The CDR3 loop reads CASSLSHTGELFF. The CDR3, as DNA: TGTGCCAGCAGTCTATCCCACACCGGGGAGCTGTTTTTT.

This chain connects TRBV11-3 to TRBJ2-1; 10 nucleotides align to TRBD2. Germline CDR1 and CDR2: SGHNT and YENEEA. With V trimmed by 4 bases and J by 3 bases, 3 bases remained unmatched. This CDR3 is 15 amino acids long. CDR3 sequence reads: CASSYGLADYNEQFF. The DNA for the CDR3 is TGTGCCAGCAGCTACGGACTAGCGGACTACAATGAGCAGTTCTTC. The whole variable domain, remainder taken from reference TRBV11-3 and TRBJ2-1, is EAGVVQSPRYKIIEKKQPVAFWCNPISGHNTLYWYLQNLGQGPELLIRYENEEAVDDSQLPKDRFSAERLKGVDSTLKIQPAELGDSAVYLCASSYGLADYNEQFFGPGTRLTVL.

The chain joins TRBV27 to TRBJ1-5; D is undetermined. This CDR3 has 13 amino acids. V was pared by 5 bases and J by 9 bases, with 14 bases between. Per the germline V gene, CDR1 is MNHEY and CDR2 is SMNVEV (reference sequence). CDR3 DNA sequence: TGTGCCAGCAGTCCAGTCCCTCATATGCCCCAGCATTTT. The encoded protein is CASSPVPHMPQHF.

This chain connects TRBV7-9 to TRBJ1-2; no clear D. The V and J ends lost 8 bases and 8 bases respectively, with 12 bases between them. The CDR3 has 11 residues. Germline V gene data show CDR1 as SEHNR and CDR2 as FQNEAQ (reference sequence). In DNA, the CDR3 is TGTGCCAGCGATGAAGGTCAAGGCTACACCTTC. Encoded protein: CASDEGQGYTF.

This chain joins TRBV4-3 and TRBJ2-1; 8 bases fit TRBD1. V was clipped by 0 bases and J by 4 bases; unmatched bases: 8. CDR3 length equals 17 residues. Germline CDR1 reads LGHNA; CDR2 reads YSLEER. The CDR3 spells CASSQDLPGGRYNEQFF. For the CDR3, the DNA is TGCGCCAGCAGCCAAGATCTCCCAGGGGGCCGGTACAATGAGCAGTTCTTC.

The chain carries TRBV5-1 and TRBJ2-6, with D unclear. The CDR3 extends over 14 amino acids. From germline, CDR1 is SGHRS and CDR2 YFSETQ. Trimming shortened V by 7 bases and J by 4 bases, and 12 bases separated the two germline ends. The CDR3 bases are TGCGCCAGCTCAACCTCGCAAGGGGCCAACGTCCTGACTTTC. Translating gives CASSTSQGANVLTF.

The V gene is TRBV4-1, the J gene TRBJ2-1, with D uncertain. CDR1 and CDR2 (germline): MGHRA, YSYEKL. The CDR3 sequence is 14 residues long. Trimming shortened V by 4 bases and J by 5 bases, and 12 bases separated the two germline ends. CDR3 sequence: CASSPWRENNEQFF. The CDR3 DNA sequence: TGCGCCAGCAGCCCATGGCGAGAGAACAATGAGCAGTTCTTC.

Points on this clone: Other DNA sequences within the sample encode an identical CDR3. The chain recombines TRBV28 with TRBJ2-2; D remains ambiguous. The V gene lost 3 bases and the J gene lost 4 bases, with 6 bases spanning the gap. Germline values: CDR1 MDHEN, CDR2 SYDVKM. The CDR3 runs to 13 residues. CDR3 in amino acids: CASSFRSTGELFF. The CDR3 nucleotides read TGTGCCAGCAGTTTCCGATCCACCGGGGAGCTGTTTTTT.

V usage is TRBV5-6 and J usage is TRBJ2-3; 9 positions match TRBD2. The length of the CDR3 is 16 residues. Per germline, CDR1 SGHDT and CDR2 YYEEEE. Trimming cost V 4 bases and J 6 bases; bases outside gene matches: 12. In DNA, the CDR3 is TGTGCCAGCAGCCATCTAGCGGGAATAGAGTCGGATACGCAGTATTTT. Translation: CASSHLAGIESDTQYF.

This sequence joins TRBV21-1 and TRBJ2-1. TRBV21-1 is assigned pseudogene status. This CDR3 has 9 amino acids. The CDR3 DNA reads as TGTGCCAGCGGAGTGGGGGAGTTCTTC. Encoded protein: CASGVGEFF.

A remark on this clone: The sample carries other DNA sequences with the same CDR3. The rearrangement links TRBV9 to TRBJ1-1; a weak D match, TRBD1 (6 bases). Deletions cut 2 bases from V and 2 bases from J, with 7 bases between. The germline CDR1 and CDR2 sequences are SGDLS and YYNGEE. CDR3 length equals 13 residues. The CDR3 loop reads CASSVGTNTEAFF. The CDR3 bases are TGTGCCAGCAGCGTGGGGACAAACACTGAAGCTTTCTTT. The whole variable domain, remainder taken from reference TRBV9 and TRBJ1-1, is DSGVTQTPKHLITATGQRVTLRCSPRSGDLSVYWYQQSLDQGLQFLIQYYNGEERAKGNILERFSAQQFPDLHSELNLSSLELGDSALYFCASSVGTNTEAFFGQGTRLTVV.

The J gene is TRBJ1-2, the V gene TRBV12-3 or TRBV12-4, with D perhaps TRBD1 (6 bases). The CDR3 has 12 amino acids. The V gene lost 7 bases and the J gene lost 6 bases, with 12 bases spanning the gap. The CDR3: CASTLDSNGYTF. The CDR3 DNA reads TGTGCCAGCACCCTGGACAGCAATGGCTACACCTTC.

In its sample, this clone was seen once. V and J are TRBV7-8 and TRBJ1-1; D gene ambiguous. Germline loops: CDR1 SGHVS, CDR2 FQNEAQ. This CDR3 is built from 15 residues. The germline V and J ends were trimmed by 0 bases and 3 bases, with 11 bases remaining between them. This CDR3 is CASSLARASDTEAFF. The CDR3 coding sequence is TGTGCCAGCAGCTTAGCACGGGCGTCGGACACTGAAGCTTTCTTT. Drawing the rest from reference TRBV7-8 and TRBJ1-1, the complete variable domain is GAGVSQSPRYKVAKRGQDVALRCDPISGHVSLFWYQQALGQGPEFLTYFQNEAQLDKSGLPSDRFFAERPEGSVSTLKIQRTQQEDSAVYLCASSLARASDTEAFFGQGTRLTVV.

The CDR3 DNA sequence: TGTGCCAGTAGTCCTACAGGGGGCAGCTACGAGCAGTACTTC. This encodes CASSPTGGSYEQYF. V gene TRBV19 combines with J gene TRBJ2-7; 9 bases line up with TRBD1. CDR3 length: 14 residues. Trimming removed 5 bases from V and 3 bases from J; junction bases left unmatched: 5. Germline V lookup: CDR1 LNHDA, CDR2 SQIVND (reference sequence).

This chain connects TRBV5-5 to TRBJ2-3; D might be TRBD1 (5 bases). Germline lookup yields CDR1 SGHKS and CDR2 YYEKEE (reference sequence). V was trimmed by 0 bases and J by 0 bases, leaving 8 bases between them. This CDR3 comprises 15 residues. The CDR3 sequence: CASSLAGLSTDTQYF. CDR3 bases: TGTGCCAGCAGCTTGGCAGGGTTAAGCACAGATACGCAGTATTTT.

This chain connects TRBV4-1 to TRBJ2-7; 8 positions agree with TRBD2. V trimming: 1 base; J trimming: 3 bases; junction bases outside the gene matches: 5. CDR1 is MGHRA and CDR2 is YSYEKL in the germline V gene. The CDR3 contains 15 residues. The CDR3 reads CASSQVSGSVYEQYF. The CDR3 DNA reads TGCGCCAGCAGCCAAGTCAGCGGGAGTGTCTACGAGCAGTACTTC.

The chain uses TRBV7-2 and TRBJ2-5; 9 nucleotides agree with TRBD1. V shed 6 bases and J 5 bases; nucleotides not matched to a gene: 7. Germline-derived CDR1 and CDR2 are SGHTA and FQGNSA. There are 14 residues in the CDR3. The CDR3 DNA sequence: TGTGCCAGCAGGTTTACAGGGGGCGCGGAGACCCAGTACTTC. Residues: CASRFTGGAETQYF. Based on the CDR3 plus reference TRBV7-2 and TRBJ2-5, the full variable domain is GAGVSQSPSNKVTEKGKDVELRCDPISGHTALYWYRQSLGQGLEFLIYFQGNSAPDKSGLPSDRFSAERTGGSVSTLTIQRTQQEDSAVYLCASRFTGGAETQYFGPGTRLLVL.

There are many counts of this clone. V gene TRBV11-2 combines with J gene TRBJ1-1, with D tentatively TRBD1 (5 bases). Germline V lookup: CDR1 SGHAT, CDR2 FQNNGV. The length of the CDR3 is 13 residues. With 4 bases removed from V and 0 bases from J, the gap between germline ends came to 6 bases. CDR3 in amino acids: CASSSGVNTEAFF. CDR3 DNA: TGTGCCAGCAGCTCGGGGGTGAACACTGAAGCTTTCTTT.

The V call is TRBV18, the J call TRBJ2-7, with 10 nucleotides matching TRBD2. CDR1 and CDR2 (germline): KGHSH, LQKENI. This CDR3 region has 16 residues. The trim removed 1 base at V and 0 bases at J, leaving 3 bases unmatched. The CDR3 here is CASSPRLAGASYEQYF. In DNA, the CDR3 is TGTGCCAGCTCACCACGGCTAGCGGGGGCCTCCTACGAGCAGTACTTC.